These T cell receptor beta chains were read from a single sample in a study of blood T cell repertoires in COVID-19. TCRdb's table, derived via immunoSEQ multiplex PCR, lists solely in-frame clones and lacks some. Here the sample spans 70,000 or so clones, about nine tenths being singletons. Sequenced material: peripheral blood. The receptors here all came from a human donor in a cohort sampled during active COVID-19. The CDR3 runs from the conserved cysteine through the conserved F or W. D genes are given only for firm matches. The size entry is marked missing in some rows and otherwise reads once, few, many or a size class.

abundance | j_gene | v_gene | d_gene | CDR3aa | CDR3nt
once | TRBJ1-4 | TRBV28 | TRBD1 | CASSPRQGAWEKLFF | TGTGCCAGCAGTCCTCGACAGGGGGCTTGGGAAAAACTGTTTTTT
. | TRBJ1-1 | TRBV7-2 | . | CASSSQGNTEAFF | TGTGCCAGCAGCTCACAGGGTAACACTGAAGCTTTCTTT
few | TRBJ2-1 | TRBV4-1 | TRBD2 | CASSLISGDYNEQFF | TGCGCCAGCAGCCTAATAAGCGGGGATTACAATGAGCAGTTCTTC
. | TRBJ2-3 | TRBV30 | TRBD2 | CAWTHRGGLSTDTQYF | TGTGCCTGGACCCACCGGGGAGGGTTAAGCACAGATACGCAGTATTTT
. | TRBJ2-3 | TRBV29-1 | TRBD1 | CSVEGQGGTQYF | TGCAGCGTTGAGGGACAGGGTGGTACGCAGTATTTT
. | TRBJ2-7 | TRBV28 | TRBD1 | CASSTRQGLSYEQYF | TGTGCCAGCAGTACCCGACAGGGGCTCTCCTACGAGCAGTACTTC
. | TRBJ2-3 | TRBV9 | . | CASSVRIAESTDTQYF | TGTGCCAGCAGCGTAAGAATAGCAGAAAGCACAGATACGCAGTATTTT
once | TRBJ1-4 | TRBV4-3 | . | CASSQDPNRGGITNEKLFF | TGCGCCAGCAGCCAAGATCCAAATCGGGGGGGGATAACTAATGAAAAACTGTTTTTT
. | TRBJ2-7 | TRBV19 | TRBD2 | CASSIRIGGIRSGVQYF | TGTGCCAGTAGTATAAGGATCGGGGGGATCCGGTCGGGGGTCCAGTACTTC
. | TRBJ2-7 | TRBV29-1 | . | CSVGTGDEQYF | TGCAGCGTTGGAACGGGTGACGAGCAGTACTTC
. | TRBJ2-7 | TRBV2 | TRBD2 | CASSDASGRAEQYF | TGTGCCAGCAGTGACGCTAGCGGGAGGGCCGAGCAGTACTTC
. | TRBJ2-3 | TRBV6-5 | . | CASSYKGTDTQYF | TGTGCCAGCAGTTACAAGGGGACAGATACGCAGTATTTT
. | TRBJ2-3 | TRBV30 | TRBD1 | CASGGTTDTQYF | TGTGCCTCAGGGGGAACCACAGATACGCAGTATTTT
. | TRBJ2-1 | TRBV5-1 | TRBD1 | CASSMDRESYNEQFF | TGCGCCAGCAGCATGGACAGGGAAAGTTACAATGAGCAGTTCTTC
. | TRBJ1-1 | TRBV11-2 | . | CASSSDRRTEAFF | TGTGCCAGCAGCTCGGACAGACGGACTGAAGCTTTCTTT
. | TRBJ1-2 | TRBV13 | . | CASSLGRSTGRYGYTF | TGTGCCAGCAGCTTAGGCAGGAGTACAGGGCGCTATGGCTACACCTTC
. | TRBJ1-1 | TRBV19 | . | CASSIIQGSEAFF | TGTGCCAGTAGTATAATTCAGGGTTCTGAAGCTTTCTTT
once | TRBJ2-3 | TRBV9 | TRBD1 | CASSVADRGFTDTQYF | TGTGCCAGCAGCGTGGCGGACAGGGGCTTCACAGATACGCAGTATTTT
. | TRBJ2-1 | TRBV27 | TRBD2 | CASADGRNNEQFF | TGTGCCAGTGCAGACGGGAGGAACAATGAGCAGTTCTTC
. | TRBJ2-3 | TRBV11-2 | . | CASISTGSDTQYF | TGTGCCAGCATCTCCACCGGTTCCGATACGCAGTATTTT
. | TRBJ2-1 | TRBV5-1 | . | CASSLVQGHYNEQFF | TGCGCCAGCAGCTTGGTCCAGGGTCACTACAATGAGCAGTTCTTC
once | TRBJ1-5 | TRBV30 | . | CAWSDRGTQPQHF | TGTGCCTGGAGTGATAGGGGGACTCAGCCCCAGCATTTT
. | TRBJ2-7 | TRBV4-3 | TRBD1 | CASSHELTGTATYEQYF | TGCGCCAGCAGCCATGAATTGACCGGGACAGCGACTTACGAGCAGTACTTC
. | TRBJ2-2 | TRBV24-1 | TRBD2 | CATSDPASGRVTGELFF | TGTGCCACCAGTGACCCTGCTAGCGGGAGGGTTACCGGGGAGCTGTTTTTT
. | TRBJ2-7 | TRBV5-1 | TRBD2 | CASSPRGLAGYPYEQYF | TGCGCCAGCAGCCCACGGGGACTAGCGGGGTACCCCTACGAGCAGTACTTC
. | TRBJ1-1 | TRBV2 | TRBD1 | CASTPDRATLEAFF | TGTGCCAGCACCCCGGACAGGGCTACGCTTGAAGCTTTCTTT
. | TRBJ2-7 | TRBV11-3 | . | CASTPFGGSYEQYF | TGTGCCAGCACCCCGTTCGGGGGCTCCTACGAGCAGTACTTC
. | TRBJ2-7 | TRBV11-3 | . | CASSPQRGASYEQYF | TGTGCCAGCAGCCCTCAACGGGGGGCCTCCTACGAGCAGTACTTC
. | TRBJ2-2 | TRBV10-3 | . | CAIMGQNTGELFF | TGTGCCATCATGGGCCAGAACACCGGGGAGCTGTTTTTT
. | TRBJ2-1 | TRBV6-5 | . | CASRPGSGIYLEQFF | TGTGCCAGCCGTCCGGGTAGCGGAATTTATCTTGAGCAGTTCTTC
once | TRBJ1-2 | TRBV30 | . | CAWSPPRAGVNGYTF | TGTGCCTGGAGTCCCCCCAGGGCAGGGGTAAATGGCTACACCTTC
. | TRBJ2-7 | TRBV7-9 | . | CASSLAAVHYEQYF | TGTGCCAGCAGCTTAGCGGCAGTACATTACGAGCAGTACTTC
. | TRBJ2-1 | TRBV10-2 | TRBD2 | CASSEQGTSGFDEQFF | TGCGCCAGCAGTGAGCAGGGGACTAGCGGGTTCGATGAGCAGTTCTTC
. | TRBJ2-1 | TRBV9 | TRBD2 | CASSAALAGGPYNEQFF | TGTGCCAGCAGCGCGGCACTAGCGGGAGGGCCCTACAATGAGCAGTTCTTC
once | TRBJ2-7 | TRBV28 | . | CASSLGRRAYEQYF | TGTGCCAGCAGTTTAGGTCGCAGGGCCTACGAGCAGTACTTC
. | TRBJ2-5 | TRBV7-2 | . | CASSLGTGLETQYF | TGTGCCAGCAGCTTAGGAACAGGGCTGGAGACCCAGTACTTC
. | TRBJ2-7 | TRBV2 | . | CASNGDTAYEQYF | TGTGCCAGCAACGGGGACACCGCCTACGAGCAGTACTTC
. | TRBJ1-4 | TRBV11-2 | . | CASSLAAGSGEKLFF | TGTGCCAGCAGCTTAGCGGCAGGGTCTGGTGAAAAACTGTTTTTT
. | TRBJ2-1 | TRBV9 | TRBD2 | CASSPSGSPSYNEQFF | TGTGCCAGCAGCCCTAGCGGGAGTCCCTCCTACAATGAGCAGTTCTTC
. | TRBJ1-5 | TRBV10-3 | TRBD1 | CAISETGTGSNQPQHF | TGTGCCATCAGTGAGACCGGGACAGGGTCCAATCAGCCCCAGCATTTT
. | TRBJ1-5 | TRBV28 | TRBD1 | CASSLFMVDRGQPQHF | TGTGCCAGCAGTTTATTCATGGTCGACAGGGGGCAGCCCCAGCATTTT
. | TRBJ1-5 | TRBV27 | TRBD1 | CASSSGTGNQPQHF | TGTGCCAGCAGTTCCGGGACAGGGAATCAGCCCCAGCATTTT
. | TRBJ2-1 | TRBV6-2/TRBV6-3 | . | CASSSPGQGVSGAYNEQFF | TGTGCCAGCAGTTCTCCGGGACAGGGAGTTAGCGGGGCTTACAATGAGCAGTTCTTC
. | TRBJ2-7 | TRBV6-4 | TRBD2 | CASSPGASGTYEQYF | TGTGCCAGCAGTCCCGGGGCTAGCGGAACCTACGAGCAGTACTTC
. | TRBJ2-2 | TRBV5-4 | . | CASSLAQGLGTGELFF | TGTGCCAGCAGCTTGGCCCAGGGGCTGGGGACCGGGGAGCTGTTTTTT
. | TRBJ2-1 | TRBV10-3 | TRBD1 | CAISAGTGSNEQFF | TGTGCCATCAGTGCCGGGACAGGGTCTAATGAGCAGTTCTTC
once | TRBJ2-7 | TRBV18 | . | CASSPGGGSYEQYF | TGTGCCAGCTCACCAGGGGGCGGGTCCTACGAGCAGTACTTC
. | TRBJ2-1 | TRBV27 | TRBD2 | CASSLRGGRDGEQFF | TGTGCCAGCAGTTTACGGGGGGGCCGGGACGGGGAGCAGTTCTTC
few | TRBJ1-6 | TRBV3-1/TRBV3-2 | TRBD1 | CASSHRGTGPPSSYNSPLHF | TGTGCCAGCAGCCACAGAGGGACAGGGCCTCCGAGCTCCTATAATTCACCCCTCCACTTT
. | TRBJ1-4 | TRBV5-6 | . | CASSFLGQRNEKLFF | TGTGCCAGCAGCTTCTTGGGGCAGAGAAATGAAAAACTGTTTTTT
. | TRBJ1-1 | TRBV4-1 | TRBD1 | CASSRLHRRQGDTEAFF | TGCGCCAGCAGCCGATTACACCGGCGACAGGGGGACACTGAAGCTTTCTTT
. | TRBJ1-2 | TRBV6-6 | TRBD1 | CASSYTGQGEEYGYTF | TGTGCCAGCAGTTACACAGGACAGGGAGAGGAGTATGGCTACACCTTC
. | TRBJ1-5 | TRBV6-2/TRBV6-3 | TRBD1 | CASSYRGQGANQPQHF | TGTGCCAGCAGTTACAGGGGGCAGGGGGCCAATCAGCCCCAGCATTTT
. | TRBJ2-7 | TRBV4-2 | . | CASSQDLFYEQYF | TGTGCCAGCAGCCAAGATCTATTCTACGAGCAGTACTTC
. | TRBJ2-1 | TRBV18 | . | CASSPLAGIGNEQFF | TGTGCCAGCTCACCGTTGGCAGGGATCGGCAATGAGCAGTTCTTC